This record covers a single T cell receptor (beta chain). What it recognizes is unknown. The gene names here belong to mouse. The sequence runs out 1 residue before the end of the CDR3; the remainder is reconstructed from the germline J gene. Time point reported: mouse harvest day 14 after allogeneic transplant. Mouse grafts combined 10^7 T-cell-depleted bone marrow cells with 10^6 splenic CD5+ T cells. Per the germline V gene, CDR1 is SGHND and CDR2 is FRSKSL. CDR3 size: 13 residues. V dropped 3 bases and J dropped 1 base, with 6 bases sitting between them. This sample was included in a study of tissue T cells after allogeneic stem cell transplantation. Using immunoSEQ multiplex PCR, the repertoire was profiled, and TCRdb retains in-frame clones only, with some absent. The data hold over 950 clones, with 46% observed a single time. Study outcomes and limitations: Blood and spleen captured only part of the tissue TCR repertoire. Few T cell clones were shared across patients, but motif clusters showed tissue-specific shared signatures. TCR repertoires tracked anatomic similarity, regardless of disease or transplant status.

The genes are TRBV15 and TRBJ1-1; D not certain. The clonotype originates from a female BALB/c mouse given C57BL/6 T cells with graft-versus-host disease after an allogeneic hematopoietic cell transplant. The sample was gut tissue. The sequenced part of the CDR3 DNA is TGTGCCAGCAGTTTCTCCCTAAACACAGAAGTCTTC. It specifies CASSFSLNTEVF. Given in full, the CDR3 is CASSFSLNTEVFF.